These 30 T cell receptor beta chains were all obtained from the same sample, sequenced in a study of blood T cell repertoires in COVID-19. Repertoires were generated with immunoSEQ multiplex PCR, while TCRdb's copy carries only in-frame clones and drops some. Of 150,000 to 200,000 clones listed, approximately 80% are singletons. Source material: peripheral blood. These receptors originate from a human donor in a cohort sampled during active COVID-19.

The chain couples TRBV15 to TRBJ1-5; 7 bases map to TRBD1. Germline V gene data show CDR1 as LNHNV and CDR2 as YYDKDF (reference sequence). V was pared by 6 bases and J by 5 bases, with 13 bases of the junction left unmatched. The CDR3 loop spans 16 amino acids. This CDR3 reads CATRAQDRYRDQPQHF. The DNA for the CDR3 is TGTGCCACCAGAGCTCAGGACAGGTACAGGGATCAGCCCCAGCATTTT.

The chain couples TRBV18 to TRBJ1-3; 7 nucleotides align to TRBD1. The V gene end was trimmed by 7 bases and the J gene end by 4 bases; junction bases not matched to a gene: 4. Per the germline V gene, CDR1 is KGHSH and CDR2 is LQKENI. The CDR3 consists of 13 residues. The CDR3 sequence: CASLPGQGNTIYF. The CDR3 nucleotides are TGTGCCAGCTTACCGGGACAGGGAAACACCATATATTTT.

This chain uses TRBV5-1 with TRBJ2-5, with D perhaps TRBD2 (5 bases). The CDR3 is 16 amino acids. Trimming took 1 base from V and 3 from J, leaving 16 bases between them. Germline-derived CDR1 and CDR2 are SGHRS and YFSETQ. Here the CDR3 DNA reads TGCGCCAGCAGCTTGCAAGGAGCGGCCGGGGAAGAGACCCAGTACTTC. Its translation is CASSLQGAAGEETQYF.

The chain links TRBV24-1 to TRBJ1-2, with D perhaps matching TRBD1 (5 bases). Trimming shortened V by 5 bases and J by 14 bases, and 20 bases separated the two germline ends. Germline V gene sequence: CDR1 KGHDR, CDR2 SFDVKD. CDR3 length equals 13 residues. This CDR3 is CATSAVQGGTKTF. The CDR3 DNA reads TGTGCCACCAGTGCAGTGCAGGGTGGAACTAAGACCTTC.

The V call is TRBV11-2, the J call TRBJ1-2; 9 bases line up with TRBD1. CDR1 is SGHAT and CDR2 is FQNNGV in the germline V gene. This CDR3 is 14 amino acids long. The trim removed 6 bases at V and 4 bases at J, leaving 6 bases unmatched. The CDR3, as DNA: TGTGCCAGCAGGCGGACAGGGGAGCCCTATGGCTACACCTTC. Residues: CASRRTGEPYGYTF.

The gene calls are TRBV7-8 and TRBJ2-3, with TRBD2 as a possible D gene (5 bases). CDR1 SGHVS and CDR2 FQNEAQ come from the germline V gene. V was trimmed by 2 bases and J by 1 base, leaving 7 bases between them. CDR3 length equals 14 residues. CDR3 bases: TGTGCCAGCAGCTTACGGGAAGGCACAGATACGCAGTATTTT. It codes for CASSLREGTDTQYF. Looking up the rest from reference TRBV7-8 and TRBJ2-3 gives the full variable domain: GAGVSQSPRYKVAKRGQDVALRCDPISGHVSLFWYQQALGQGPEFLTYFQNEAQLDKSGLPSDRFFAERPEGSVSTLKIQRTQQEDSAVYLCASSLREGTDTQYFGPGTRLTVL.

This clone was counted a few times. The chain uses TRBV7-9 and TRBJ2-7; 9 bases match TRBD2. V lost 5 bases, J lost 4 bases, and 6 bases stayed unmatched. Germline loops: CDR1 SEHNR, CDR2 FQNEAQ (reference sequence). The CDR3 consists of 14 residues. The CDR3 DNA reads TGTGCCAGCAGCAGACTAGCGGAGAATTACGAGCAGTACTTC. Its translation is CASSRLAENYEQYF.

CDR3 bases: TGCGCCAGCAGCCAACAGGGACAGGGTTTAACAGATACGCAGTATTTT. This codes for CASSQQGQGLTDTQYF. The rearrangement joins TRBV4-1 to TRBJ2-3, with 9 positions matching TRBD1. J lost 3 bases, V lost 2 bases, and 6 bases had no gene match. The CDR3 is 16 amino acids. CDR1 MGHRA and CDR2 YSYEKL come from the germline V gene.

The V and J genes are TRBV7-8 and TRBJ2-3; 10 bases line up with TRBD2. J was trimmed by 5 bases and V by 0 bases; bases with no gene match: 8. CDR3 length: 17 amino acids. Germline loops: CDR1 SGHVS, CDR2 FQNEAQ. Here the CDR3 DNA reads TGTGCCAGCAGCTTAGCGCCTTTAGCGGGAGGAAGAGATACGCAGTATTTT. This gives the protein CASSLAPLAGGRDTQYF.

The genes are TRBV2 and TRBJ2-2; 9 bases match TRBD1. V trimming: 7 bases; J trimming: 6 bases; junction bases outside the gene matches: 9. The CDR3 covers 15 residues. Germline CDR1 SNHLY, CDR2 FYNNEI. The CDR3 loop is CASMSRTGEAGELFF. The CDR3 DNA reads as TGTGCCAGCATGTCACGGACAGGGGAGGCCGGGGAGCTGTTTTTT.

V and J are TRBV3-1 (or the pseudogene TRBV3-2) and TRBJ2-5; D unresolved. With 4 bases removed from V and 6 bases from J, the gap between germline ends came to 12 bases. This CDR3 is 13 amino acids long. Per germline, CDR1 LGHDT and CDR2 YNNKEL (reference sequence). CDR3 sequence: CASSPNTIQTQYF. In DNA form, the CDR3 reads TGTGCCAGCAGCCCAAATACAATCCAGACCCAGTACTTC.

The CDR3 DNA reads as TGTGCCAGCAGCGGAGGGCGGGTGAGGGGGACCCAGTACTTC. This encodes CASSGGRVRGTQYF. The chain joins TRBV5-6 to TRBJ2-5, with D possibly matching TRBD2 (6 bases). The V end lost 4 bases, the J end lost 7 bases, and 17 bases lay between the germline ends. CDR3 length: 14 residues. Germline values: CDR1 SGHDT, CDR2 YYEEEE.

This clone was seen a handful of times. The rearrangement links TRBV18 to TRBJ1-2, with 10 bases that match TRBD1. Trimming cost V 5 bases and J 3 bases; bases outside gene matches: 3. The CDR3 extends over 14 amino acids. The germline CDR1 and CDR2 sequences are KGHSH and LQKENI. Here the CDR3 DNA reads TGTGCCAGCTCAGGGGACAGGGGCGACTATGGCTACACCTTC. Its protein is CASSGDRGDYGYTF.

In its sample, this clone was seen a few times. The chain employs TRBV10-1 and TRBJ2-7, with D uncertain. This CDR3 region has 12 residues. V gave up 3 bases and J gave up 1 base, with 4 bases separating them. Germline lookup yields CDR1 WNHNN and CDR2 SYGVQD (reference sequence). CDR3: CASSDKSYEQYF. CDR3 coding DNA: TGCGCCAGCAGTGACAAATCCTACGAGCAGTACTTC.

This sequence joins TRBV7-8 and TRBJ2-7, with 10 bases identical to TRBD1. Germline V gene lookup returns CDR1 SGHVS and CDR2 FQNEAQ. Germline trimming cut 5 bases from V and 4 bases from J; bases unmatched to any gene: 2. This CDR3 contains 13 residues. CDR3 bases: TGTGCCAGCAGCCCGGGACAGGGGTACGAGCAGTACTTC. Encoded protein: CASSPGQGYEQYF.

CDR3 in amino acids: CASSRGAGEGEKLFF. The CDR3 DNA is TGTGCCAGCAGCCGCGGGGCAGGGGAGGGAGAAAAACTGTTTTTT. J is TRBJ1-4 and V is TRBV5-4; D perhaps matches TRBD1 (6 bases). V was trimmed by 4 bases and J by 8 bases, leaving 18 bases between them. This CDR3 contains 15 residues. The V gene's germline CDR1 is SGHNT and CDR2 YYREEE (reference sequence). Combining the CDR3 with reference TRBV5-4 and TRBJ1-4 gives the whole variable domain ETGVTQSPTHLIKTRGQQVTLRCSSQSGHNTVSWYQQALGQGPQFIFQYYREEENGRGNFPPRFSGLQFPNYSSELNVNALELDDSALYLCASSRGAGEGEKLFFGSGTQLSVL.

The chain employs TRBV24-1 and TRBJ2-7; TRBD1 agrees at 11 bases. CDR1 is KGHDR and CDR2 is SFDVKD in the germline V gene. V shed 3 bases, J shed 6 bases, and the junction held 6 bases outside the gene matches. The CDR3 runs 15 residues. The CDR3, as DNA: TGTGCCACCAGTGATCCCGGGACAGGGGGTTTCGAGCAGTACTTC. This translates into CATSDPGTGGFEQYF.

This chain connects TRBV27 to TRBJ1-5, with a possible D match to TRBD1 (5 bases). The CDR3 extends over 14 amino acids. V lost 6 bases to trimming and J lost 3 bases, with 12 bases between them. Germline-derived CDR1 and CDR2 are MNHEY and SMNVEV (reference sequence). CDR3 nucleotides: TGTGCCAGCAGGACAGATGAGGTCAATCAGCCCCAGCATTTT. It is translated as CASRTDEVNQPQHF.

This rearrangement joins TRBV3-1 (or the pseudogene TRBV3-2) to TRBJ1-3; a weak D match, TRBD1 (6 bases). The germline gives CDR1 LGHDT, CDR2 YNNKEL (reference sequence). CDR3 length: 14 amino acids. V lost 2 bases to trimming and J lost 3 bases, with 8 bases between them. Written as DNA, the CDR3 is TGTGCCAGCAGCCAAAAAGGGGGTGGAAACACCATATATTTT. It specifies CASSQKGGGNTIYF.

The chain links TRBV11-3 to TRBJ2-7, with D tentatively TRBD1 (5 bases). V lost 3 bases, J lost 5 bases, and 8 bases lay in between. The CDR3 consists of 12 residues. CDR1 is SGHNT, CDR2 YENEEA, per germline. Here the CDR3 reads CASSFSGNEQYF. The CDR3 DNA follows: TGTGCCAGCAGCTTTTCAGGGAACGAGCAGTACTTC.

The J gene is TRBJ2-7, the V gene TRBV10-1, with D possibly being TRBD1 (6 bases). Germline lookup yields CDR1 WNHNN and CDR2 SYGVQD (reference sequence). This CDR3 has 13 amino acids. V was clipped by 0 bases and J by 6 bases, with 9 bases between them. CDR3 residues: CASSESIQGEQYF. The DNA for the CDR3 is TGCGCCAGCAGTGAGTCGATACAGGGCGAGCAGTACTTC.

V usage is TRBV10-3 and J usage is TRBJ1-1; 9 bases align to TRBD1. Germline-derived CDR1 and CDR2 are ENHRY and SYGVKD. The CDR3 covers 14 residues. The ends lost 3 bases at V and 1 base at J; junction bases unmatched: 0. The CDR3 nucleotides read TGTGCCATCAGTGAACAGGGGGCGAACACTGAAGCTTTCTTT. Protein: CAISEQGANTEAFF.

The J gene is TRBJ1-2, the V gene TRBV20-1, with D tentatively TRBD1 (6 bases). The V end lost 3 bases, the J end lost 5 bases, and 16 bases lay between the germline ends. Germline assignment: CDR1 DFQATT and CDR2 SNEGSKA (reference sequence). CDR3 length: 14 residues. The chain's CDR3 is CSASSGDRQYGYTF. CDR3 bases: TGCAGTGCTAGTAGCGGAGACAGGCAATATGGCTACACCTTC.

This clone was picked up a small number of times. The rearrangement joins TRBV6-2 or TRBV6-3 to TRBJ2-7; 9 bases agree with TRBD1. Germline V gene lookup returns CDR1 MNHEY and CDR2 SVGEGT. The CDR3 consists of 20 residues. V was clipped by 2 bases and J by 7 bases; unmatched bases: 24. CDR3 sequence: CASSYAISPRTGTGTREQYF. The CDR3 DNA reads as TGTGCCAGCAGTTACGCCATCTCTCCCCGAACCGGGACAGGGACACGAGAGCAGTACTTC.

On this clone itself: This CDR3 is also generated by other DNA sequences in the sample. The chain joins TRBV7-2 to TRBJ2-7, with 11 bases lining up with TRBD1. The CDR3 sequence is 14 residues long. With 6 bases clipped from V and 4 bases from J, the junction kept 5 bases outside the gene matches. Per germline, CDR1 SGHTA and CDR2 FQGNSA. DNA of the CDR3: TGTGCCAGCAGTTCCGGGACAGGGGGGTACGAGCAGTACTTC. Translation gives CASSSGTGGYEQYF. The whole variable domain, remainder taken from reference TRBV7-2 and TRBJ2-7, is GAGVSQSPSNKVTEKGKDVELRCDPISGHTALYWYRQSLGQGLEFLIYFQGNSAPDKSGLPSDRFSAERTGGSVSTLTIQRTQQEDSAVYLCASSSGTGGYEQYFGPGTRLTVT.

V gene TRBV2 combines with J gene TRBJ1-1; D might be TRBD1 (5 bases). The CDR3 has 13 amino acids. V dropped 6 bases and J dropped 4 bases, with 12 bases sitting between them. The germline V gene encodes CDR1 SNHLY and CDR2 FYNNEI. The CDR3 loop is CASSPRVGTEAFF. CDR3 coding DNA: TGTGCCAGCAGCCCCAGGGTGGGCACTGAAGCTTTCTTT.

This rearrangement joins TRBV9 to TRBJ1-6; 7 bases are a match to TRBD1. The CDR3 contains 14 residues. V was clipped by 4 bases and J by 7 bases; unmatched bases: 5. Germline CDR1 is SGDLS and CDR2 is YYNGEE. CDR3 amino acids: CASSPGQENSPLHF. DNA for the CDR3: TGTGCCAGCAGCCCCGGACAGGAGAATTCACCCCTCCACTTT.

This clone was seen a few times. The chain uses TRBV19 and TRBJ1-2, with D possibly matching TRBD1 (5 bases). Deletions cut 6 bases from V and 4 bases from J, with 12 bases between. CDR1 is LNHDA and CDR2 is SQIVND in the germline V gene (reference sequence). The CDR3 has 13 amino acids. The CDR3 here is CASRERGSYGYTF. The CDR3 DNA reads TGTGCCAGTAGAGAAAGGGGAAGCTATGGCTACACCTTC.

This sequence joins TRBV9 and TRBJ1-1; weak D call: TRBD1 (6 bases). CDR3 length: 12 amino acids. The germline V gene encodes CDR1 SGDLS and CDR2 YYNGEE. V gave up 4 bases and J gave up 10 bases, with 14 bases separating them. The CDR3 here is CASSSREGVAFF. DNA for the CDR3: TGTGCCAGCAGCTCCCGGGAGGGGGTAGCTTTCTTT.

The V and J genes are TRBV7-3 and TRBJ2-1; 7 nucleotides match TRBD2. The CDR3 is made up of 15 amino acids. CDR1 SGHTA and CDR2 FQGTGA come from the germline V gene. J lost 4 bases, V lost 1 base, and 4 bases had no gene match. The CDR3 spells CASSLKGSGYNEQFF. The CDR3, as DNA: TGTGCCAGCAGCTTAAAGGGTAGCGGGTACAATGAGCAGTTCTTC.